The following is a T cell receptor (beta chain) sequence with its context. Its antigen remains unidentified. CDR1 SGHRS and CDR2 YFSETQ come from the germline V gene. The V gene end was trimmed by 4 bases and the J gene end by 7 bases; junction bases not matched to a gene: 5. The CDR3 has 14 residues. The data stem from a study of T cell responses to AZD1222 COVID-19 vaccine. Broader study findings: The study sampled repertoires only after the peak T cell response. Females made up more of the donors, who were largely white British, and clonal diversity may have come out too low. Only 5 or 6 people who got AZD1222 tested seropositive at baseline.

Profiling relied on immunoSEQ multiplex PCR, and the TCRdb table lists in-frame clones only, not all of them. The data show around 84,000 clones, approximately 90% seen once. The rearrangement links TRBV5-1 to TRBJ2-4, with 10 bases aligning to TRBD1. This clonotype was obtained from an adult in good health. Sequencing used peripheral blood, obtained on day 0 of MenACWY control vaccination. CDR3: CASSLTGGQNIQYF. CDR3 coding DNA: TGCGCCAGCAGCCTGACAGGGGGCCAGAACATTCAGTACTTC.